This entry is about one T cell receptor beta chain. cDNA synthesis used the whole RNA isolate, giving expressed TCRB sequences. Some clones are missing from TCRdb's copy, which holds only in-frame ones; the method was immunoSEQ multiplex PCR. The sample includes almost 350,000 clones, 8% of them seen just once. The data stem from a study of beta chain features in type 1 diabetes. The CDR3 spans 15 residues. Deletions cut 5 bases from V and 4 bases from J, with 12 bases between. Germline CDR1 MNHNY, CDR2 SVGAGI (reference sequence). The rearrangement uses TRBV6-6 and TRBJ2-6; a possible D gene is TRBD1 (6 bases). The TCR originated in a woman younger than 30 in good health. The sequenced sample was central memory CD4+ T cells from blood. In DNA, the CDR3 is TGTGCCAGCAGTCCCACAGGGTACGGGGCCAACGTCCTGACTTTC. It is translated as CASSPTGYGANVLTF.